These 25 T cell receptor beta chains originate from one sample sequenced in a study of breast tumors, draining lymph nodes, adjacent tissues. The lymph nodes were axillary draining lymph nodes from breast cancer patients. MiXCR, applied by TCRdb to the multiplex PCR reads, yields one record per CDR3 protein. The table lists about 150,000 distinct CDR3 sequences, roughly 33% of them singletons. Source material: axillary lymph node tissue. These receptors all come from a female donor with breast cancer. Some clones in this sample may be carry-over from other donors' samples.

This clonotype has more than one count but fewer than ten. The chain uses TRBV6-2 or TRBV6-3 and TRBJ2-1; 7 bases fit TRBD2. Germline lookup yields CDR1 MNHEY and CDR2 SVGEGT. The V segment lost 6 bases and the J segment 3 bases; nucleotides outside the gene matches: 8. The CDR3 is 15 amino acids. CDR3 in amino acids: CASSGAGDYYNEQFF. CDR3 nucleotide sequence: TGTGCCAGCAGCGGTGCGGGGGACTACTACAATGAGCAGTTCTTC.

For this clonotype: A read error is possible here, since a much larger clone lies one base away. This chain uses TRBV5-5 with TRBJ2-7; D is unclear. Trimming cost V 4 bases and J 4 bases, with 15 bases left between them. Germline V lookup: CDR1 SGHKS, CDR2 YYEKEE (reference sequence). CDR3 length: 14 amino acids. The chain's CDR3 is CASSKDTAWYEQYF. CDR3 nucleotides: TGTGCCAGCAGCAAAGACACAGCGTGGTACGAGCAGTACTTC.

V and J are TRBV9 and TRBJ2-7; D is unclear. Germline V CDR1 and CDR2: SGDLS, YYNGEE. Trimming left V 4 bases short and J 0 bases short, with 14 bases between. This CDR3 comprises 15 residues. CDR3 loop: CASSPYDGFSYEQYF. The CDR3 DNA follows: TGTGCCAGCAGCCCTTACGACGGATTCTCCTACGAGCAGTACTTC.

This clonotype appeared many times. V and J are TRBV7-9 and TRBJ1-4; D may be TRBD1 (6 bases). CDR1 is SEHNR, CDR2 FQNEAQ, per germline (reference sequence). This CDR3 comprises 16 residues. V was trimmed by 5 bases and J by 0 bases, leaving 13 bases between them. The CDR3 DNA reads TGTGCCAGCAGCCAACAGGGAAAGTCAACTAATGAAAAACTGTTTTTT. Translating gives CASSQQGKSTNEKLFF.

The chain couples TRBV27 to TRBJ1-2; TRBD1 matches at 9 bases. Per germline, CDR1 MNHEY and CDR2 SMNVEV (reference sequence). Losses at the gene ends were 5 bases for V and 11 bases for J; bases not matched to a gene: 12. CDR3 size: 14 residues. The CDR3 DNA reads TGTGCCAGCAGTGTGGTACAGGGGGCGAGTGGTTACACCTTC. This translates into CASSVVQGASGYTF.

This clonotype was detected many times. The junction departs from the called germline gene at one end, perhaps through a read error. The genes are TRBV3-1 and TRBJ2-1; D unclear. Germline V CDR1 and CDR2: LGHDT, YNNKEL (reference sequence). CDR3 length: 12 residues. CDR3 sequence: CASSQVGSRISF. For the CDR3, the DNA is TGTGCCAGCAGCCAAGTGGGAAGCAGGATATCTTTC.

This rearrangement joins TRBV15 to TRBJ1-5; TRBD1 is a possible D gene (6 bases). The CDR3 contains 13 residues. Trimming took off 7 bases at V and 4 bases at J, with 11 bases between the two ends. Looked up from germline, CDR1 is LNHNV and CDR2 is YYDKDF (reference sequence). CDR3 amino acids: CATNRAQNQPQHF. The CDR3 DNA sequence: TGTGCCACCAACAGGGCCCAAAATCAGCCCCAGCATTTT.

This clonotype appeared many times. This sequence joins TRBV24-1 and TRBJ2-5; 8 bases map to TRBD1. J was trimmed by 11 bases and V by 7 bases; bases with no gene match: 11. CDR1 and CDR2 from the germline V gene are KGHDR and SFDVKD. The CDR3 has 13 residues. The CDR3 nucleotides read TGTGCCACCAGCGGGGGACAGGCGACGACACAGTACTTC. Protein: CATSGGQATTQYF.

CDR3: CASNPRQGEANTEAFF. The CDR3 DNA sequence: TGTGCCAGCAACCCCCGACAGGGGGAGGCGAACACTGAAGCTTTCTTT. The chain couples TRBV5-4 to TRBJ1-1; 9 positions match TRBD1. Germline lookup yields CDR1 SGHNT and CDR2 YYREEE (reference sequence). CDR3 length: 16 amino acids. The J segment lost 1 base and the V segment lost 6 bases, leaving 10 bases of the junction unmatched.

This clonotype was found many times. The chain couples TRBV6-6 to TRBJ1-5; 7 bases agree with TRBD1. J lost 1 base, V lost 2 bases, and 8 bases had no gene match. Germline V gene data show CDR1 as MNHNY and CDR2 as SVGAGI (reference sequence). There are 17 residues in the CDR3. CDR3 nucleotides: TGTGCCAGCAGTTACCGAACCGGGACAGAGAGCAATCAGCCCCAGCATTTT. Encoded protein: CASSYRTGTESNQPQHF.

The chain recombines TRBV6-6 with TRBJ1-3; TRBD1 might be the D (5 bases). The CDR3 has 16 amino acids. From germline, CDR1 is MNHNY and CDR2 SVGAGI (reference sequence). Trimming stripped 5 bases from V and 0 bases from J, with 14 bases between. In DNA, the CDR3 is TGTGCCAGCAGTCGCCGGGACGTCCGCTCTGGAAACACCATATATTTT. It encodes CASSRRDVRSGNTIYF.

This clonotype appeared many times. The V call is TRBV6-5, the J call TRBJ2-2, with TRBD2 matching 7 bases. CDR1 is MNHEY, CDR2 SVGAGI, per germline. V lost 8 bases and J lost 6; bases outside the gene matches: 9. The CDR3 contains 14 residues. DNA for the CDR3: TGTGCCAGCGGACGACTAGCTCGCTCCGGGGAGCTGTTTTTT. This translates into CASGRLARSGELFF.

The genes are TRBV5-6 and TRBJ1-1; D possibly corresponds to TRBD1 (6 bases). The germline V gene has CDR1 SGHDT and CDR2 YYEEEE. Trimming took off 2 bases at V and 5 bases at J, with 10 bases between the two ends. This CDR3 spans 13 amino acids. In nucleotides, the CDR3 is TGTGCCAGCAGCTTTATTGACAGGACTGAAGCTTTCTTT. Its protein product is CASSFIDRTEAFF. Complete variable domain (other parts from reference TRBV5-6 and TRBJ1-1): DAGVTQSPTHLIKTRGQQVTLRCSPKSGHDTVSWYQQALGQGPQFIFQYYEEEERQRGNFPDRFSGHQFPNYSSELNVNALLLGDSALYLCASSFIDRTEAFFGQGTRLTVV.

The table lists this clonotype with many counts. This sequence joins TRBV11-1 and TRBJ2-7; TRBD2 matches 9 bases. The CDR3 runs 14 residues. J lost 4 bases, V lost 5 bases, and 6 bases had no gene match. Germline CDR1 reads SGHAT; CDR2 reads FQDESV (reference sequence). The CDR3 spells CASSLGLAEYEQYF. The CDR3 nucleotides read TGTGCCAGCAGCCTGGGACTAGCTGAGTACGAGCAGTACTTC.

This clonotype was observed once. One end of the junction does not line up with germline, which may come from a read error. The chain carries TRBV7-9 and TRBJ2-7; D unclear. Germline lookup yields CDR1 SEHNR and CDR2 FQNEAQ (reference sequence). The CDR3 has 13 residues. The chain's CDR3 is CASSLPSGDWQYF. As DNA, the CDR3 is TGTGCCAGTAGCTTACCGTCCGGCGACTGGCAGTACTTC.

V and J are TRBV2 and TRBJ1-1; D is unclear. The V gene lost 9 bases and the J gene lost 2 bases, with 7 bases spanning the gap. This CDR3 is built from 11 residues. Germline assignment: CDR1 SNHLY and CDR2 FYNNEI. CDR3: CARQGNTEAFF. CDR3 nucleotide sequence: TGTGCCAGACAAGGCAACACTGAAGCTTTCTTT.

The sample holds many counts of this clonotype. The chain joins TRBV20-1 to TRBJ1-2; no clear D gene. The V end was cut by 6 bases, the J end by 6 bases, with 11 bases between. The V gene's germline CDR1 is DFQATT and CDR2 SNEGSKA (reference sequence). This CDR3 has 11 residues. CDR3 in amino acids: CSAEAPNGYTF. The CDR3 nucleotides read TGCAGTGCGGAGGCCCCCAATGGCTACACCTTC.

This clonotype was observed at least ten times. The rearrangement uses TRBV7-9 and TRBJ2-5; D is unresolved. Germline-derived CDR1 and CDR2 are SEHNR and FQNEAQ (reference sequence). The CDR3 has 11 amino acids. V was cut by 5 bases and J by 5 bases, with 6 bases left in between. In nucleotides, the CDR3 is TGTGCCAGCAGCCGTGACGAGACCCAGTACTTC. Translation gives CASSRDETQYF.

Remarks on this clonotype: A read error is possible here, since a much larger clone lies one base away. The gene calls are TRBV6-1 and TRBJ2-7; D may be TRBD2 (6 bases). Germline values: CDR1 MNHNS, CDR2 SASEGT. The CDR3 extends over 14 amino acids. Trimming took off 7 bases at V and 5 bases at J, with 18 bases between the two ends. The CDR3 loop is CASKHGGWGHEQYV. DNA of the CDR3: TGTGCCAGCAAACACGGGGGTTGGGGCCACGAGCAGTACGTC.

In this sample, this clonotype turned up many times. The chain uses TRBV10-3 and TRBJ1-3; D perhaps matches TRBD1 (5 bases). The CDR3 contains 15 residues. Per the germline V gene, CDR1 is ENHRY and CDR2 is SYGVKD. V lost 0 bases to trimming and J lost 5 bases, with 11 bases between them. The CDR3 sequence is CAISESQGGRNTIYF. The CDR3 DNA follows: TGTGCCATCAGTGAGTCGCAGGGAGGGAGAAACACCATATATTTT.

This clonotype was counted many times. The gene calls are TRBV2 and TRBJ1-2, with TRBD1 identical over 7 bases. CDR3 length: 14 amino acids. The germline V gene encodes CDR1 SNHLY and CDR2 FYNNEI. The V and J ends lost 6 bases and 8 bases, in that order; junction bases with no gene match: 12. Written as DNA, the CDR3 is TGTGCCAGCAGCTCCACTCGACAGGGCGGCGGCTACACCTTC. Its protein is CASSSTRQGGGYTF.

This clonotype was detected many times. The V call is TRBV7-3, the J call TRBJ2-5, with D uncertain. Germline CDR1 SGHTA, CDR2 FQGTGA. The CDR3 totals 14 residues. V lost 2 bases and J lost 7, with 14 bases in between. CDR3 amino acids: CASSLEGPIGTQYF. The CDR3 nucleotides are TGTGCCAGCAGCTTAGAAGGTCCCATTGGGACCCAGTACTTC.

The V and J genes are TRBV29-1 and TRBJ1-1; the match to TRBD1 covers 7 bases. Trimming removed 2 bases from V and 5 bases from J; junction bases left unmatched: 5. Looked up from germline, CDR1 is SQVTM and CDR2 is ANQGSEA. The CDR3 consists of 13 residues. DNA for the CDR3: TGCAGCGTTGAACATCAGGGGGGTACTGAAGCTTTCTTT. This gives the protein CSVEHQGGTEAFF. Together with reference TRBV29-1 and TRBJ1-1, the CDR3 gives the full variable domain: SAVISQKPSRDICQRGTSLTIQCQVDSQVTMMFWYRQQPGQSLTLIATANQGSEATYESGFVIDKFPISRPNLTFSTLTVSNMSPEDSSIYLCSVEHQGGTEAFFGQGTRLTVV.

The table lists this clonotype with many counts. With a much larger clone just one base away, this may be a read error. The chain employs TRBV2 and TRBJ1-2; D is unclear. The CDR3 is 14 residues long. From germline, CDR1 is SNHLY and CDR2 FYNNEI. CDR3 protein: CASSEAGRNYGCTF. CDR3 bases: TGTGCCAGCAGTGAAGCTGGGCGAAACTATGGCTGCACCTTC.

This clonotype was seen ten or more times. A much larger clone differs from this one at a single base, so this may be a read error. This chain joins TRBV5-5 and TRBJ2-5; D uncertain. Germline V gene data show CDR1 as SGHKS and CDR2 as YYEKEE (reference sequence). V was cut by 4 bases and J by 4 bases, with 11 bases left in between. This CDR3 region has 13 residues. CDR3 in DNA: TGTGCCAGCAGCGACCCCCAGGCAGAGACCCAGTACTTC. Encoded protein: CASSDPQAETQYF.